What follows are 26 T cell receptor beta chains derived from one specimen sequenced in a study of cytomegalovirus exposure and HLA in healthy donors. The PCR contained 60 Vbeta and 13 Jbeta primers. Profiling relied on immunoSEQ multiplex PCR, and the TCRdb table lists in-frame clones only, not all of them. This sample has about 140,000 clones, with roughly 65% found just once. The sample comprised PBMCs. The receptors shown here come from a woman aged 25 to 39 in good health and CMV-seronegative.

This clone was seen a handful of times. The chain uses TRBV19 and TRBJ2-1; possible D gene TRBD1, 5 bases. This CDR3 has 17 residues. Germline V lookup: CDR1 LNHDA, CDR2 SQIVND (reference sequence). V lost 3 bases, J lost 0 bases, and 15 bases lay in between. The CDR3 spells CASSIVRGASSYNEQFF. CDR3 bases: TGTGCCAGTAGTATCGTTCGTGGGGCGAGCTCCTACAATGAGCAGTTCTTC.

V usage is TRBV13 and J usage is TRBJ2-1, with 9 bases matching TRBD2. The V segment lost 2 bases and the J segment 1 base; nucleotides outside the gene matches: 9. The CDR3 length is 18 residues. CDR1 is PRHDT, CDR2 FYEKMQ, per germline (reference sequence). The CDR3: CASSLRREGPGSYNEQFF. In nucleotides, the CDR3 is TGTGCCAGCAGCTTAAGGCGGGAGGGTCCAGGGTCCTACAATGAGCAGTTCTTC.

The DNA for the CDR3 is TGTGCCAGCAGCTTGGTGGGCAGCGTGAGTCTAGCGGGAGACGAGCAGTACTTC. It translates to CASSLVGSVSLAGDEQYF. This chain joins TRBV5-4 and TRBJ2-7; TRBD2 agrees at 10 bases. The CDR3 runs to 18 residues. Trimming cost V 0 bases and J 5 bases; bases outside gene matches: 14. The germline CDR1 and CDR2 sequences are SGHNT and YYREEE (reference sequence).

The rearrangement uses TRBV5-1 and TRBJ2-4, with a tentative D call TRBD2 (5 bases). Deletions cut 1 base from V and 6 bases from J, with 8 bases between. The CDR3 has 13 residues. Looked up from germline, CDR1 is SGHRS and CDR2 is YFSETQ. The DNA of the CDR3 is TGCGCCAGCAGCTTGAGTCGGGGAAACATTCAGTACTTC. It yields the protein CASSLSRGNIQYF.

This clone was seen just once. CDR3 residues: CSVLSRDTDTQYF. The DNA of the CDR3 is TGCAGCGTTTTATCCCGGGACACAGATACGCAGTATTTT. This chain uses TRBV29-1 with TRBJ2-3; TRBD2 is a possible D gene (5 bases). Trimming removed 5 bases at V and 2 bases at J, with 11 bases between. Germline loops: CDR1 SQVTM, CDR2 ANQGSEA. The CDR3 length is 13 residues.

This chain connects TRBV28 to TRBJ1-2, with 8 bases that match TRBD1. Germline V CDR1 and CDR2: MDHEN, SYDVKM. V was clipped by 6 bases and J by 4 bases; unmatched bases: 7. The CDR3 loop spans 14 amino acids. The CDR3 loop is CASRTGVVSYGYTF. Here the CDR3 DNA reads TGTGCCAGCAGGACAGGGGTCGTCAGCTATGGCTACACCTTC.

V and J are TRBV30 and TRBJ1-5; 8 nucleotides line up with TRBD1. The trim removed 1 base at V and 5 bases at J, leaving 7 bases unmatched. This CDR3 has 15 amino acids. Germline-derived CDR1 and CDR2 are GTSNPN and SVGIG (reference sequence). CDR3: CAWSALAGGDQPQHF. In DNA form, the CDR3 reads TGTGCCTGGAGTGCCTTGGCAGGGGGCGATCAGCCCCAGCATTTT.

The chain combines TRBV6-6 with TRBJ2-5; the match to TRBD1 covers 8 bases. The DNA end favors TRBJ2-7, so the J call may be wrong. Per germline, CDR1 MNHNY and CDR2 SVGAGI (reference sequence). The length of the CDR3 is 14 residues. CDR3 sequence: CASSLGQDNYEQYF. The CDR3, as DNA: TGTGCCAGCAGTTTGGGACAGGACAACTACGAGCAGTACTTC.

The chain is built from TRBV9 and TRBJ2-2, with TRBD1 matching 8 bases. The CDR3 runs 14 residues. Germline V CDR1 and CDR2: SGDLS, YYNGEE. V lost 1 base to trimming and J lost 6 bases; unmatched junction nucleotides: 2. In DNA, the CDR3 is TGTGCCAGCAGCGTACTACAGGGGGCCGGGGAGCTGTTTTTT. It specifies CASSVLQGAGELFF. Full variable domain (remainder filled in from reference TRBV9 and TRBJ2-2): DSGVTQTPKHLITATGQRVTLRCSPRSGDLSVYWYQQSLDQGLQFLIQYYNGEERAKGNILERFSAQQFPDLHSELNLSSLELGDSALYFCASSVLQGAGELFFGEGSRLTVL.

This chain connects TRBV2 to TRBJ2-7, with D uncertain. Germline V gene lookup returns CDR1 SNHLY and CDR2 FYNNEI. The V end was cut by 6 bases, the J end by 6 bases, with 15 bases between. The CDR3 is made up of 13 amino acids. The DNA for the CDR3 is TGTGCCAGCAGACCCACACCGTTCCTCGAGCAGTACTTC. Its protein is CASRPTPFLEQYF.

The sample holds one count of this clone. V is TRBV4-1 and J is TRBJ2-4; D is perhaps TRBD2 (5 bases). In germline, CDR1 is MGHRA, CDR2 YSYEKL. The CDR3 has 14 residues. V shed 1 base and J shed 8 bases, with 12 bases lying between them. The CDR3 DNA follows: TGCGCCAGCAGCCAAGGTGCGGGTGTGGACATTCAGTACTTC. Protein: CASSQGAGVDIQYF.

This chain uses TRBV2 with TRBJ2-3; D gene unclear. Looked up from germline, CDR1 is SNHLY and CDR2 is FYNNEI. V lost 6 bases, J lost 0 bases, and 4 bases lay in between. The CDR3 extends over 12 amino acids. This CDR3 reads CASRTSTDTQYF. The DNA for the CDR3 is TGTGCCAGCAGGACTAGCACAGATACGCAGTATTTT.

J is TRBJ2-5 and V is TRBV30; 9 bases fit TRBD1. V shed 3 bases and J 3 bases; nucleotides not matched to a gene: 2. The CDR3 consists of 13 residues. CDR1 GTSNPN and CDR2 SVGIG come from the germline V gene (reference sequence). DNA for the CDR3: TGTGCCTGGAGGACAGGGGGAGAAGAGACCCAGTACTTC. Amino acid sequence: CAWRTGGEETQYF.

This rearrangement joins TRBV10-2 to TRBJ2-5; D ambiguous. V was cut by 6 bases and J by 4 bases, with 6 bases left in between. Looked up from germline, CDR1 is WSHSY and CDR2 is SAAADI. The CDR3 extends over 11 amino acids. Here the CDR3 reads CASSLRETQYF. DNA for the CDR3: TGCGCCAGCAGCCTTAGAGAGACCCAGTACTTC.

This chain joins TRBV6-6 and TRBJ2-3; 7 bases agree with TRBD2. The ends lost 8 bases at V and 2 bases at J; junction bases unmatched: 10. This CDR3 spans 15 amino acids. CDR1 MNHNY and CDR2 SVGAGI come from the germline V gene (reference sequence). The CDR3 nucleotides are TGTGCCAGCCGTTGGGGGGGGAGTTCCACAGATACGCAGTATTTT. It encodes CASRWGGSSTDTQYF.

This clone was detected a few times. The V and J genes are TRBV29-1 and TRBJ1-1; possibly TRBD1 for D (5 bases). The CDR3 covers 12 residues. The V end was cut by 4 bases, the J end by 4 bases, with 10 bases between. CDR1 is SQVTM, CDR2 ANQGSEA, per germline. The CDR3 DNA reads TGCAGCGTTGGGGGGGGATTCACTGAAGCTTTCTTT. Its protein product is CSVGGGFTEAFF. The full variable domain, rest sourced from reference TRBV29-1 and TRBJ1-1, is SAVISQKPSRDICQRGTSLTIQCQVDSQVTMMFWYRQQPGQSLTLIATANQGSEATYESGFVIDKFPISRPNLTFSTLTVSNMSPEDSSIYLCSVGGGFTEAFFGQGTRLTVV.

The rearrangement links TRBV10-2 to TRBJ2-5, with D perhaps TRBD1 (6 bases). Germline V lookup: CDR1 WSHSY, CDR2 SAAADI. V dropped 6 bases and J dropped 1 base, with 9 bases sitting between them. CDR3 length: 13 amino acids. The CDR3 is CASRGAPQETQYF. Written as DNA, the CDR3 is TGCGCCAGCAGGGGGGCCCCCCAAGAGACCCAGTACTTC.

This chain connects TRBV11-3 to TRBJ2-7; TRBD2 agrees at 7 bases. The CDR3 contains 14 residues. Germline-derived CDR1 and CDR2 are SGHNT and YENEEA. V trimming: 5 bases; J trimming: 7 bases; junction bases outside the gene matches: 11. This CDR3 is CASSPYAGAGEQYF. Here the CDR3 DNA reads TGTGCCAGCAGCCCCTATGCGGGAGCGGGGGAGCAGTACTTC.

J is TRBJ2-1 and V is TRBV2; D possibly corresponds to TRBD1 (6 bases). CDR3 size: 15 residues. Trimming stripped 5 bases from V and 0 bases from J, with 11 bases between. CDR1 and CDR2 (germline): SNHLY, FYNNEI. CDR3 nucleotide sequence: TGTGCCAGCAGTCACGGACAGAGCTCCTACAATGAGCAGTTCTTC. Translated, it gives CASSHGQSSYNEQFF.

This clone was picked up a small number of times. This rearrangement joins TRBV10-3 to TRBJ1-3; 9 nucleotides align to TRBD1. Germline V CDR1 and CDR2: ENHRY, SYGVKD. The trim removed 5 bases at V and 0 bases at J, leaving 5 bases unmatched. CDR3 length: 16 residues. CDR3 sequence reads: CAISQTGGASGNTIYF. The CDR3 DNA is TGTGCCATCAGTCAAACAGGGGGCGCCTCTGGAAACACCATATATTTT.

The rearrangement links TRBV10-3 to TRBJ2-1, with D unclear. The CDR3 totals 14 residues. V was shortened by 3 bases and J by 0 bases, with 6 bases between the two germline ends. Germline CDR1 is ENHRY and CDR2 is SYGVKD. Written as DNA, the CDR3 is TGTGCCATCAGTGACCAGTCCTCCTACAATGAGCAGTTCTTC. It codes for CAISDQSSYNEQFF.

This clone was detected only a few times. This chain uses TRBV28 with TRBJ1-5; maybe TRBD1 (5 bases). Deletions cut 2 bases from V and 0 bases from J, with 8 bases between. Germline CDR1 is MDHEN and CDR2 is SYDVKM. CDR3 size: 15 residues. As DNA, the CDR3 is TGTGCCAGCAGTTTAGGGGGGGATAGCAATCAGCCCCAGCATTTT. Protein: CASSLGGDSNQPQHF. The full variable domain, rest sourced from reference TRBV28 and TRBJ1-5, is DVKVTQSSRYLVKRTGEKVFLECVQDMDHENMFWYRQDPGLGLRLIYFSYDVKMKEKGDIPEGYSVSREKKERFSLILESASTNQTSMYLCASSLGGDSNQPQHFGDGTRLSIL.

The chain joins TRBV2 to TRBJ1-1, with unresolved D. Germline lookup yields CDR1 SNHLY and CDR2 FYNNEI. With 5 bases removed from V and 4 bases from J, the gap between germline ends came to 14 bases. The CDR3 runs 14 residues. DNA for the CDR3: TGTGCCAGCAGTACCGCTCCCTCAGGCACTGAAGCTTTCTTT. It codes for CASSTAPSGTEAFF.

The rearrangement links TRBV7-9 to TRBJ2-3, with 14 bases fitting TRBD2. After removal of 0 bases from V and 2 bases from J, the junction contained 7 bases not matched to a gene. There are 19 residues in the CDR3. Germline V CDR1 and CDR2: SEHNR, FQNEAQ (reference sequence). The CDR3 nucleotides read TGTGCCAGCAGCTTAGCGCTCGGACTAGCGGGGGGTCCCACAGATACGCAGTATTTT. Its translation: CASSLALGLAGGPTDTQYF.

This clone has only a few counts. The chain joins TRBV10-3 to TRBJ1-2; TRBD1 aligns across 7 bases. CDR1 is ENHRY, CDR2 SYGVKD, per germline. J was trimmed by 4 bases and V by 0 bases; bases with no gene match: 14. The CDR3 loop spans 18 amino acids. This CDR3 reads CAISESGQKTFAAYGYTF. The CDR3 DNA follows: TGTGCCATCAGTGAGTCGGGACAGAAAACTTTCGCGGCCTATGGCTACACCTTC.

The chain joins TRBV6-6 to TRBJ1-2; D is uncertain. Germline V gene data show CDR1 as MNHNY and CDR2 as SVGAGI (reference sequence). CDR3 length: 12 residues. Trimming left V 4 bases short and J 5 bases short, with 8 bases between. For the CDR3, the DNA is TGTGCCAGCAGTTCGGGAGAGTATGGCTACACCTTC. This encodes CASSSGEYGYTF.